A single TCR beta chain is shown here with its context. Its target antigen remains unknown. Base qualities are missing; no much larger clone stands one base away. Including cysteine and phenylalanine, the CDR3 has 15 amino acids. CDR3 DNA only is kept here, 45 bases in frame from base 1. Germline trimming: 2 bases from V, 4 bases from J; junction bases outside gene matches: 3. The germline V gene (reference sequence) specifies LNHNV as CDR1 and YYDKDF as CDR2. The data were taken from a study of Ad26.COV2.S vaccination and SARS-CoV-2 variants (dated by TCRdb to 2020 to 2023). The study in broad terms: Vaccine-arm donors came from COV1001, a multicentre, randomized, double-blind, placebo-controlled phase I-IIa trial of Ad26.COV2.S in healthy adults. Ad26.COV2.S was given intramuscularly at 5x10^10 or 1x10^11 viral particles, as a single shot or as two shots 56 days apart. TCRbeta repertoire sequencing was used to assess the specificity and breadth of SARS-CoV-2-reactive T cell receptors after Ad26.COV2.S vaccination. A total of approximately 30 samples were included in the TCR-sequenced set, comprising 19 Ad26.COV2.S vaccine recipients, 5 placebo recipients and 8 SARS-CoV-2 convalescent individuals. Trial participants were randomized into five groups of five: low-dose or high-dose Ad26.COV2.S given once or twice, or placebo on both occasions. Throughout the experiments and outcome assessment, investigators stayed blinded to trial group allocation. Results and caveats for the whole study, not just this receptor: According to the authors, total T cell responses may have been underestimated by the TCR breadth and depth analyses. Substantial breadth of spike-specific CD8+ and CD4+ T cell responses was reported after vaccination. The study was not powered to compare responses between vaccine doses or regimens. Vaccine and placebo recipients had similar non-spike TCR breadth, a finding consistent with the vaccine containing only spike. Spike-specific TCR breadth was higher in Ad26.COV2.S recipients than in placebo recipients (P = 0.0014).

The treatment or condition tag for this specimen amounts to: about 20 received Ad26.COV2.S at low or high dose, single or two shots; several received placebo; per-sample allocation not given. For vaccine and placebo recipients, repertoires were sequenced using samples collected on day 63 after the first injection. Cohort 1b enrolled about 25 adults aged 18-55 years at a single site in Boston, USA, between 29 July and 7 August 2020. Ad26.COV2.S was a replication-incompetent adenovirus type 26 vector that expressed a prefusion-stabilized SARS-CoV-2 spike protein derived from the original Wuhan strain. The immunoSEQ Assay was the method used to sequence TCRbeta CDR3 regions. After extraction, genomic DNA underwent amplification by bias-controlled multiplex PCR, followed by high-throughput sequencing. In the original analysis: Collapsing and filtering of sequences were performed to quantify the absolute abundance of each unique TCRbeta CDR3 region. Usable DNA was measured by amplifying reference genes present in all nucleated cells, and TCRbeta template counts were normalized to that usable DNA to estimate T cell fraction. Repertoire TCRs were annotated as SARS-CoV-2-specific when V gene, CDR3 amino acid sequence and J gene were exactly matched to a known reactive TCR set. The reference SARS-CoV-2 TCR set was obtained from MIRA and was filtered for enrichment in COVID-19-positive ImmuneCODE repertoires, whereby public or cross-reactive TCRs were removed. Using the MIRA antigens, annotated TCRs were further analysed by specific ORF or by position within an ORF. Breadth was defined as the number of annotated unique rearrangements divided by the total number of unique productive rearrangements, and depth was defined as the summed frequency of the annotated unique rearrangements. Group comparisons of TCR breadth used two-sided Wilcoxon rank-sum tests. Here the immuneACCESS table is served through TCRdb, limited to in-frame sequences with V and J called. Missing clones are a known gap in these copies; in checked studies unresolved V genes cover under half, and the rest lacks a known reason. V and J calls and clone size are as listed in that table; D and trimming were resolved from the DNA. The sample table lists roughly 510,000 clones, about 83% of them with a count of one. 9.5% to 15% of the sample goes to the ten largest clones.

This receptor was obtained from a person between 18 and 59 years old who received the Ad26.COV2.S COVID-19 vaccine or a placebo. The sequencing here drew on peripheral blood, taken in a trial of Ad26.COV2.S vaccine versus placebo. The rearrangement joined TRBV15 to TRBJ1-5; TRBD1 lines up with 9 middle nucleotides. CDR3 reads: CATSRFDRGNQPQHF. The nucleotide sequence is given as TGTGCCACCAGCAGATTTGACAGGGGGAATCAGCCCCAGCATTTT.